The 30 T cell receptor beta chains below come from one sample, sequenced in a study of sequential checkpoint blockade in melanoma. The assay was immunoSEQ multiplex PCR, and TCRdb's table has in-frame clones only and misses some. The table has around 6,000 clones, approximately 48% seen once. The treatment was: randomized to nivolumab then ipilimumab (arm A) or the reverse (arm B). Specimen: CD8+ T cells sorted from blood (inferred from file names), collected from a patient given nivolumab and ipilimumab in sequence. These receptor sequences come from a human patient with melanoma. Some clones in this sample may be carry-over from other donors' samples.

J is TRBJ2-5 and V is TRBV27; 15 positions agree with TRBD2. This CDR3 comprises 17 residues. The germline V gene has CDR1 MNHEY and CDR2 SMNVEV (reference sequence). The J segment lost 5 bases and the V segment lost 5 bases, leaving 9 bases of the junction unmatched. The CDR3 nucleotides are TGTGCCAGCAGTATCCTCCCCGGGACTAGCGGGGGGGAGACCCAGTACTTC. It is translated as CASSILPGTSGGETQYF.

The chain couples TRBV5-4 to TRBJ1-2; 8 nucleotides align to TRBD1. Germline lookup yields CDR1 SGHNT and CDR2 YYREEE (reference sequence). The V and J ends lost 3 bases and 4 bases, in that order; junction bases with no gene match: 11. The CDR3 is 16 amino acids. CDR3 sequence: CASSSKPSTGAYGYTF. DNA for the CDR3: TGTGCCAGCAGCTCGAAACCCTCGACAGGGGCCTATGGCTACACCTTC.

The V and J genes are TRBV11-2 and TRBJ2-7, with 8 bases aligning to TRBD1. Trimming took 5 bases from V and 6 from J; bases not matched to a gene: 3. There are 12 residues in the CDR3. Germline V lookup: CDR1 SGHAT, CDR2 FQNNGV. CDR3 amino acids: CASSPTGVEQYF. The CDR3 DNA is TGTGCCAGCAGCCCGACAGGGGTCGAGCAGTACTTC.

This clone occurred a few times. J is TRBJ2-2 and V is TRBV7-9, with TRBD1 matching over 10 bases. V was pared by 5 bases and J by 0 bases, with 6 bases of the junction left unmatched. The CDR3 is 17 amino acids. Per germline, CDR1 SEHNR and CDR2 FQNEAQ (reference sequence). The CDR3 region has the DNA TGTGCCAGCAGCAACCGACAGGGGGCGGCGAACACCGGGGAGCTGTTTTTT. It translates to CASSNRQGAANTGELFF. The whole variable domain, remainder taken from reference TRBV7-9 and TRBJ2-2, is DTGVSQNPRHKITKRGQNVTFRCDPISEHNRLYWYRQTLGQGPEFLTYFQNEAQLEKSRLLSDRFSAERPKGSFSTLEIQRTEQGDSAMYLCASSNRQGAANTGELFFGEGSRLTVL.

The V call is TRBV19, the J call TRBJ1-6, with 8 bases that match TRBD1. Unmatched junction bases numbered 4, after V lost 5 bases and J lost 10 bases. The CDR3 loop spans 13 amino acids. Germline CDR1 is LNHDA and CDR2 is SQIVND (reference sequence). This chain's CDR3 is CASSLTGDSPLHF. CDR3 nucleotide sequence: TGTGCCAGTAGTCTGACAGGGGACTCACCCCTCCACTTT.

The chain joins TRBV10-3 to TRBJ1-6, with D perhaps TRBD1 (6 bases). The length of the CDR3 is 14 residues. V gave up 4 bases and J gave up 6 bases, with 10 bases separating them. CDR1 is ENHRY and CDR2 is SYGVKD in the germline V gene. Here the CDR3 DNA reads TGTGCCATCAGTGGTACAGGGTTTAATTCACCCCTCCACTTT. Translated, it gives CAISGTGFNSPLHF.

A single count supports this clone. The chain combines TRBV4-2 with TRBJ2-7, with 7 nucleotides matching TRBD1. The trim removed 0 bases at V and 0 bases at J, leaving 8 bases unmatched. The germline gives CDR1 LGHNA, CDR2 YNFKEQ. CDR3 length: 17 amino acids. The DNA of the CDR3 is TGTGCCAGCAGCCAAGAGGTTCACCGGGACAGCTCCTACGAGCAGTACTTC. Its translation is CASSQEVHRDSSYEQYF.

The chain employs TRBV4-2 and TRBJ1-4; TRBD1 matches at 10 bases. The CDR3 totals 12 residues. The ends lost 2 bases at V and 15 bases at J; junction bases unmatched: 3. Germline V gene sequence: CDR1 LGHNA, CDR2 YNFKEQ. CDR3 DNA sequence: TGTGCCAGCAGCCAATTCGGACAGGGGGTGTTTTTT. Translated, it gives CASSQFGQGVFF.

The V call is TRBV15, the J call TRBJ1-6; weak D call: TRBD1 (5 bases). Trimming removed 5 bases at V and 10 bases at J, with 15 bases between. The V gene's germline CDR1 is LNHNV and CDR2 YYDKDF (reference sequence). The CDR3 is 14 amino acids. Here the CDR3 reads CATSVEIGGSPLHF. CDR3 nucleotides: TGTGCCACCAGCGTAGAGATCGGGGGGTCACCCCTCCACTTT.

V gene TRBV11-1 combines with J gene TRBJ1-1; 7 nucleotides align to TRBD1. CDR3 length equals 15 residues. The germline V gene has CDR1 SGHAT and CDR2 FQDESV (reference sequence). V shed 1 base and J 3 bases; nucleotides not matched to a gene: 5. The CDR3 reads CASSLEEGAYTEAFF. DNA for the CDR3: TGTGCCAGCAGCTTAGAGGAGGGGGCGTACACTGAAGCTTTCTTT.

The chain uses TRBV27 and TRBJ1-1, with D perhaps TRBD1 (5 bases). The CDR3 is made up of 13 amino acids. CDR1 is MNHEY and CDR2 is SMNVEV in the germline V gene (reference sequence). V was cut by 8 bases and J by 0 bases, with 10 bases left in between. The CDR3 nucleotides are TGTGCCAGCGGGGCGGCCATGAACACTGAAGCTTTCTTT. It yields the protein CASGAAMNTEAFF.

This clone is medium-sized. V is TRBV7-9 and J is TRBJ2-7; D gene unclear. The germline gives CDR1 SEHNR, CDR2 FQNEAQ (reference sequence). Trimming shortened V by 5 bases and J by 0 bases, and 11 bases separated the two germline ends. The length of the CDR3 is 14 residues. The CDR3 bases are TGTGCCAGCAGCACACAGAGTAGCTCCTACGAGCAGTACTTC. Amino acid sequence: CASSTQSSSYEQYF.

The DNA of the CDR3 is TGTGCCAGCAGTGAACTGGACAGCCTCAATGAAAAACTGTTTTTT. Protein product: CASSELDSLNEKLFF. The rearrangement joins TRBV28 to TRBJ1-4; a possible D gene is TRBD1 (6 bases). The CDR3 totals 15 residues. With 5 bases removed from V and 5 bases from J, the gap between germline ends came to 15 bases. The V gene's germline CDR1 is MDHEN and CDR2 SYDVKM.

The rearrangement joins TRBV5-6 to TRBJ2-7; 12 bases fit TRBD2. J was trimmed by 5 bases and V by 1 base; bases with no gene match: 4. The CDR3 is 15 residues long. The germline V gene encodes CDR1 SGHDT and CDR2 YYEEEE. The CDR3, as DNA: TGTGCCAGCAGCTTGCGACTAGCGGGGGCAGACGAGCAGTACTTC. The encoded protein is CASSLRLAGADEQYF.

The V and J genes are TRBV27 and TRBJ1-1; D unclear. Trimming took 2 bases from V and 0 from J, leaving 10 bases between them. The germline CDR1 and CDR2 sequences are MNHEY and SMNVEV (reference sequence). The CDR3 spans 15 residues. Here the CDR3 DNA reads TGTGCCAGCAGTTTAGTCAGATCCTTGAACACTGAAGCTTTCTTT. The encoded protein is CASSLVRSLNTEAFF.

This chain connects TRBV7-9 to TRBJ1-5, with D hard to call. The V end was cut by 4 bases, the J end by 7 bases, with 8 bases between. CDR1 SEHNR and CDR2 FQNEAQ come from the germline V gene (reference sequence). The CDR3 covers 12 residues. The CDR3 protein is CASSSERQPQHF. The CDR3 region has the DNA TGTGCCAGCAGCTCCGAGCGGCAGCCCCAGCATTTT. The variable domain in full, with the rest retrieved from reference TRBV7-9 and TRBJ1-5, is DTGVSQNPRHKITKRGQNVTFRCDPISEHNRLYWYRQTLGQGPEFLTYFQNEAQLEKSRLLSDRFSAERPKGSFSTLEIQRTEQGDSAMYLCASSSERQPQHFGDGTRLSIL.

The chain couples TRBV10-3 to TRBJ2-7; 11 positions agree with TRBD1. From germline, CDR1 is ENHRY and CDR2 SYGVKD. This CDR3 comprises 12 residues. With 4 bases clipped from V and 7 bases from J, the junction kept 0 bases outside the gene matches. The CDR3 spells CAISGDRGEQYF. DNA for the CDR3: TGTGCCATCAGTGGGGACAGGGGGGAGCAGTACTTC.

J is TRBJ1-1 and V is TRBV7-1; 9 bases line up with TRBD1. TRBV7-1 is an ORF; its function is uncertain. V shed 5 bases and J 4 bases; nucleotides not matched to a gene: 2. The CDR3 length is 13 residues. This chain's CDR3 is CASSGQGLTEAFF. The CDR3 region has the DNA TGTGCCAGCAGCGGACAGGGGCTCACTGAAGCTTTCTTT.

A word on this clone: This may be a read error: a much more frequent sequence differs by one nucleotide. The chain recombines TRBV5-5 with TRBJ1-1; no definite D call. The germline CDR1 and CDR2 sequences are SGHKS and YYEKEE (reference sequence). Trimming took off 4 bases at V and 1 base at J, with 8 bases between the two ends. The CDR3 contains 13 residues. This chain's CDR3 is CASSANRNTEAFF. The DNA for the CDR3 is TGTGCCAGCAGCGCGAACAGGAACACTGAAGCTTTCTTT.

This chain uses TRBV6-5 with TRBJ2-1, with D possibly TRBD1 on 6 matching bases. In germline, CDR1 is MNHEY, CDR2 SVGAGI. V was pared by 2 bases and J by 0 bases, with 11 bases between. This CDR3 comprises 16 residues. CDR3 in amino acids: CASSYEDRNSYNEQFF. For the CDR3, the DNA is TGTGCCAGCAGTTACGAGGACAGAAACTCCTACAATGAGCAGTTCTTC.

By share, this clone ranks as hyperexpanded. This chain links TRBV2 with TRBJ2-7; maybe TRBD1 (6 bases). The germline gives CDR1 SNHLY, CDR2 FYNNEI. This CDR3 has 14 amino acids. The V end lost 10 bases, the J end lost 0 bases, and 16 bases lay between the germline ends. CDR3: CATDKGDSSYEQYF. DNA for the CDR3: TGTGCCACAGATAAGGGGGATTCCTCCTACGAGCAGTACTTC.

The CDR3 coding sequence is TGCGCCAGCAGCCAATTGACAGCGGGGGGTCCAAATGAGCAGTTCTTC. Translation gives CASSQLTAGGPNEQFF. V is TRBV4-1 and J is TRBJ2-1, with 9 bases matching TRBD2. V lost 2 bases, J lost 7 bases, and 9 bases stayed unmatched. CDR3 length: 16 amino acids. Germline V gives CDR1 MGHRA, CDR2 YSYEKL.

The chain has TRBV29-1 and TRBJ2-5; possible D gene TRBD2, 5 bases. The J call could be wrong; TRBJ2-7 is a better fit for the DNA end. Per germline, CDR1 SQVTM and CDR2 ANQGSEA. The CDR3 loop spans 14 amino acids. This CDR3 is CSVEDQAGGSEQYF. CDR3 coding DNA: TGCAGCGTTGAAGATCAGGCCGGCGGGTCCGAGCAGTACTTC.

This clone is judged medium-sized. This chain connects TRBV14 to TRBJ1-1; D perhaps matches TRBD1 (5 bases). CDR1 and CDR2 (germline): SGHDN, FVKESK. The CDR3 length is 15 residues. The V and J ends lost 3 bases and 4 bases respectively, with 15 bases between them. CDR3 amino acids: CASSHGGALGTEAFF. The CDR3 DNA is TGTGCCAGCAGCCATGGTGGGGCCTTGGGCACTGAAGCTTTCTTT.

The rearrangement links TRBV7-3 to TRBJ2-5; D is unresolved. Germline loops: CDR1 SGHTA, CDR2 FQGTGA. The germline V and J ends were trimmed by 1 base and 0 bases, with 9 bases remaining between them. The CDR3 is made up of 15 amino acids. The CDR3, as DNA: TGTGCCAGCAGCTTAAACCACGGTAACCAAGAGACCCAGTACTTC. Amino acids: CASSLNHGNQETQYF.

The rearrangement links TRBV5-6 to TRBJ2-7; TRBD1 matches at 7 bases. V lost 4 bases and J lost 3; bases outside the gene matches: 4. Germline V CDR1 and CDR2: SGHDT, YYEEEE. The CDR3 extends over 13 amino acids. The CDR3 loop is CASSLGQDYEQYF. In DNA form, the CDR3 reads TGTGCCAGCAGCCTTGGACAGGACTACGAGCAGTACTTC.

This clone occurred once. J is TRBJ1-6 and V is TRBV19, with 8 bases matching TRBD1. The CDR3 loop spans 16 amino acids. The V gene's germline CDR1 is LNHDA and CDR2 SQIVND (reference sequence). The ends lost 7 bases at V and 4 bases at J; junction bases unmatched: 9. CDR3 nucleotide sequence: TGTGCCAGTACCCCCGGACAGGGACGTTATAATTCACCCCTCCACTTT. It translates to CASTPGQGRYNSPLHF.

This clone is termed medium-sized (0.01 to 0.1%). This sequence joins TRBV5-6 and TRBJ2-7; D not resolved. The CDR3 spans 12 residues. The germline CDR1 and CDR2 sequences are SGHDT and YYEEEE. The V and J ends lost 0 bases and 2 bases respectively, with 3 bases between them. In DNA, the CDR3 is TGTGCCAGCAGCTTGGCCACCTACGAGCAGTACTTC. This encodes CASSLATYEQYF.

J is TRBJ2-7 and V is TRBV19; D perhaps matches TRBD1 (6 bases). Germline values: CDR1 LNHDA, CDR2 SQIVND (reference sequence). The CDR3 totals 15 residues. V lost 4 bases and J lost 0, with 13 bases in between. Written as DNA, the CDR3 is TGTGCCAGTAGTAGCACACAGGGTGACTCCTACGAGCAGTACTTC. Translated, it gives CASSSTQGDSYEQYF.

The chain links TRBV11-2 to TRBJ1-2; no firm D call. V was cut by 5 bases and J by 4 bases, with 5 bases left in between. CDR1 SGHAT and CDR2 FQNNGV come from the germline V gene. The CDR3 contains 11 residues. This chain's CDR3 is CASSGIYGYTF. The CDR3, as DNA: TGTGCCAGCAGCGGCATCTATGGCTACACCTTC.